This is a list of T cell receptor beta chains from one sample in a study of blood T cell repertoires in COVID-19. Generated by immunoSEQ multiplex PCR, the TCRdb table keeps only in-frame clones and is missing some. The sample includes hundreds of thousands of clones, around 90% of them seen just once. Sequenced: peripheral blood. These receptors all stem from a man aged 55 to 70 who had recovered from COVID-19. CDR3s include the opening cysteine and the closing phenylalanine or tryptophan. A D gene is named only where the DNA matches it firmly. Size tells how often a clone was seen (once, few, many) or the class of an expanded clone, and some rows leave it out.

CDR3 protein | CDR3 DNA | D gene | clone size | V gene | CDR3 length | J gene
CASSFTRGPAYEQYF | TGTGCCAGCAGCTTTACCAGGGGTCCGGCCTACGAGCAGTACTTC | - | - | TRBV5-8 | 15 | TRBJ2-7
CASSLPGQSYEQYF | TGTGCCAGCAGTTTACCGGGACAGTCCTACGAGCAGTACTTC | TRBD1 | once | TRBV28 | 14 | TRBJ2-7
CASRTNKGLAGNNEQFF | TGTGCCAGCAGAACAAATAAGGGACTAGCGGGCAATAATGAGCAGTTCTTC | TRBD2 | - | TRBV7-9 | 17 | TRBJ2-1
CASSYDAGRNYGYTF | TGTGCCAGCAGTTACGACGCAGGGAGGAACTATGGCTACACCTTC | - | - | TRBV6-5 | 15 | TRBJ1-2
CASSQENRVYGYTF | TGTGCCAGCAGCCAAGAAAACAGGGTCTATGGCTACACCTTC | - | - | TRBV3-1/TRBV3-2 | 14 | TRBJ1-2
CASSRGRGEQFF | TGTGCCAGTAGTAGGGGTAGGGGTGAGCAGTTCTTC | - | - | TRBV19 | 12 | TRBJ2-1
CASSPKDRGTYGYTF | TGTGCCAGCTCCCCAAAGGACAGGGGAACCTATGGCTACACCTTC | TRBD1 | - | TRBV18 | 15 | TRBJ1-2
CASSQGTVRGGYTF | TGTGCCAGCAGCCAAGGGACAGTCAGGGGTGGCTACACCTTC | - | - | TRBV14 | 14 | TRBJ1-2
CASSSGHYQPQHF | TGTGCCAGCAGTTCGGGTCATTATCAGCCCCAGCATTTT | - | - | TRBV6-5 | 13 | TRBJ1-5
CAISESGGTGNQPQHF | TGTGCCATCAGTGAGTCGGGAGGGACGGGCAATCAGCCCCAGCATTTT | - | once | TRBV10-3 | 16 | TRBJ1-5
CSAGIEQYF | TGCAGTGCTGGCATCGAGCAGTACTTC | - | - | TRBV20-1 | 9 | TRBJ2-7
CASSVPGGEQYF | TGTGCCAGCAGCGTTCCGGGAGGCGAGCAGTACTTC | TRBD2 | - | TRBV7-3 | 12 | TRBJ2-7
CASSQRSIYTGGYGYTF | TGTGCCAGCAGCCAAAGGTCTATATACACAGGGGGCTATGGCTACACCTTC | TRBD1 | - | TRBV4-2 | 17 | TRBJ1-2
CASTRTYEQYF | TGTGCCAGCACCAGAACCTACGAGCAGTACTTC | - | - | TRBV6-5 | 11 | TRBJ2-7
CASSPRQVGNEQFF | TGTGCCAGCAGCCCTCGGCAGGTGGGCAATGAGCAGTTCTTC | - | - | TRBV9 | 14 | TRBJ2-1
CASSIWGQPNTEAFF | TGTGCCAGTAGTATTTGGGGACAGCCAAACACTGAAGCTTTCTTT | TRBD1 | - | TRBV19 | 15 | TRBJ1-1
CASSGARGGWTSNQPQHF | TGTGCCAGCAGTGGGGCTAGGGGGGGATGGACTTCGAACCAGCCCCAGCATTTT | - | - | TRBV6-1 | 18 | TRBJ1-5
CASSYAPGQSYEQYF | TGTGCCAGCAGTTATGCCCCGGGACAGTCCTACGAGCAGTACTTC | TRBD1 | - | TRBV6-5 | 15 | TRBJ2-7
CAWSKGQGMAIMGEQFF | TGTGCCTGGAGTAAGGGACAGGGGATGGCGATAATGGGCGAGCAGTTCTTC | TRBD1 | - | TRBV30 | 17 | TRBJ2-1
CASSQDIPRGLDEKLFF | TGTGCCAGCAGCCAAGATATCCCCAGGGGTCTGGATGAAAAACTGTTTTTT | - | - | TRBV3-1/TRBV3-2 | 17 | TRBJ1-4
CASSTGRGQETQYF | TGCGCCAGCAGCACCGGTCGGGGCCAAGAGACCCAGTACTTC | - | - | TRBV5-1 | 14 | TRBJ2-5
CATSEGGRGETQYF | TGTGCCACCAGTGAGGGGGGGCGAGGGGAGACCCAGTACTTC | - | - | TRBV24-1 | 14 | TRBJ2-5